This T cell receptor (beta chain) was obtained from a study of blood T cell repertoires in COVID-19. Study-wide context: PBMCs, B-cell-depleted T cells, or T cells provided the cDNA or gDNA that made up the material.

The germline CDR1 and CDR2 sequences are MNHEY and SMNVEV (reference sequence). This CDR3 is built from 14 residues. The ends were cut back, 5 bases at V and 1 base at J, with 11 bases in the middle. The table came from immunoSEQ multiplex PCR; TCRdb's copy has only in-frame clones and leaves some out. The sample lists over 100,000 clones, roughly 76% occurring once. Sequenced input: peripheral blood. V gene TRBV27 combines with J gene TRBJ2-5, with D unresolved. The sequence derives from a human donor in a cohort sampled during active COVID-19. For the CDR3, the DNA is TGTGCCAGCAGTCAAACAGTACTCCAAGAGACCCAGTACTTC. It translates to CASSQTVLQETQYF.